The sequence of this T cell receptor beta chain was determined in a study of T cells in Graves' hyperthyroidism and ophthalmopathy. Amplified regions were TCR beta CDR3 sequences from RNA transcripts. The HTBI set primed first-round TCR CDR3 RT-PCR. TCRdb passed the multiplex PCR reads through MiXCR, listing each CDR3 protein once. Of around 210,000 distinct CDR3 sequences listed, less than 20% were seen once; the top ten hold over 45%. This clonotype was found many times. The CDR3 totals 15 residues. Germline CDR1 and CDR2: SGHRS and YFSETQ. V lost 5 bases, J lost 4 bases, and 7 bases stayed unmatched.

The chain is built from TRBV5-1 and TRBJ2-2, with TRBD1 matching over 8 bases. The source of this sequence is a woman in her forties or fifties with Graves' hyperthyroidism. The sequenced sample was blood. The CDR3 loop reads CASSQGATGTGELFF. The CDR3 DNA sequence: TGCGCCAGCAGTCAGGGGGCGACGGGCACCGGGGAGCTGTTTTTT. The variable domain in full, completed from reference TRBV5-1 and TRBJ2-2, reads KAGVTQTPRYLIKTRGQQVTLSCSPISGHRSVSWYQQTPGQGLQFLFEYFSETQRNKGNFPGRFSGRQFSNSRSEMNVSTLELGDSALYLCASSQGATGTGELFFGEGSRLTVL.